This TCR beta chain emerged from a study of T cells in Graves' hyperthyroidism and ophthalmopathy. Newly diagnosed hyperthyroidism, duration under 2 months, in patients aged 18 to 65. Fresh peripheral blood, 10 ml, yielded the PBMCs. V gave up 6 bases and J gave up 2 bases, with 19 bases separating them. The CDR3 has 16 amino acids. CDR1 and CDR2 from the germline V gene are LNHDA and SQIVND (reference sequence). RNA transcripts served as the template for amplifying TCR beta CDR3 regions. RT-PCR in the first round (using the HTBI primer set) targeted the TCR CDR3. TCRdb passed the multiplex PCR reads through MiXCR, listing each CDR3 protein once. Of around 800,000 distinct CDR3 sequences in the sample, about 38% were seen once.

The clonotype was recovered from a man aged 18 to 29 with Graves' hyperthyroidism. V and J are TRBV19 and TRBJ2-5, with a tentative D call TRBD1 (7 bases). Sequenced: blood. For the CDR3, the DNA is TGTGCCAGTAGCAGACAGGGAGGAAGGGGGCAAGAGACCCAGTACTTC. Amino acids: CASSRQGGRGQETQYF.